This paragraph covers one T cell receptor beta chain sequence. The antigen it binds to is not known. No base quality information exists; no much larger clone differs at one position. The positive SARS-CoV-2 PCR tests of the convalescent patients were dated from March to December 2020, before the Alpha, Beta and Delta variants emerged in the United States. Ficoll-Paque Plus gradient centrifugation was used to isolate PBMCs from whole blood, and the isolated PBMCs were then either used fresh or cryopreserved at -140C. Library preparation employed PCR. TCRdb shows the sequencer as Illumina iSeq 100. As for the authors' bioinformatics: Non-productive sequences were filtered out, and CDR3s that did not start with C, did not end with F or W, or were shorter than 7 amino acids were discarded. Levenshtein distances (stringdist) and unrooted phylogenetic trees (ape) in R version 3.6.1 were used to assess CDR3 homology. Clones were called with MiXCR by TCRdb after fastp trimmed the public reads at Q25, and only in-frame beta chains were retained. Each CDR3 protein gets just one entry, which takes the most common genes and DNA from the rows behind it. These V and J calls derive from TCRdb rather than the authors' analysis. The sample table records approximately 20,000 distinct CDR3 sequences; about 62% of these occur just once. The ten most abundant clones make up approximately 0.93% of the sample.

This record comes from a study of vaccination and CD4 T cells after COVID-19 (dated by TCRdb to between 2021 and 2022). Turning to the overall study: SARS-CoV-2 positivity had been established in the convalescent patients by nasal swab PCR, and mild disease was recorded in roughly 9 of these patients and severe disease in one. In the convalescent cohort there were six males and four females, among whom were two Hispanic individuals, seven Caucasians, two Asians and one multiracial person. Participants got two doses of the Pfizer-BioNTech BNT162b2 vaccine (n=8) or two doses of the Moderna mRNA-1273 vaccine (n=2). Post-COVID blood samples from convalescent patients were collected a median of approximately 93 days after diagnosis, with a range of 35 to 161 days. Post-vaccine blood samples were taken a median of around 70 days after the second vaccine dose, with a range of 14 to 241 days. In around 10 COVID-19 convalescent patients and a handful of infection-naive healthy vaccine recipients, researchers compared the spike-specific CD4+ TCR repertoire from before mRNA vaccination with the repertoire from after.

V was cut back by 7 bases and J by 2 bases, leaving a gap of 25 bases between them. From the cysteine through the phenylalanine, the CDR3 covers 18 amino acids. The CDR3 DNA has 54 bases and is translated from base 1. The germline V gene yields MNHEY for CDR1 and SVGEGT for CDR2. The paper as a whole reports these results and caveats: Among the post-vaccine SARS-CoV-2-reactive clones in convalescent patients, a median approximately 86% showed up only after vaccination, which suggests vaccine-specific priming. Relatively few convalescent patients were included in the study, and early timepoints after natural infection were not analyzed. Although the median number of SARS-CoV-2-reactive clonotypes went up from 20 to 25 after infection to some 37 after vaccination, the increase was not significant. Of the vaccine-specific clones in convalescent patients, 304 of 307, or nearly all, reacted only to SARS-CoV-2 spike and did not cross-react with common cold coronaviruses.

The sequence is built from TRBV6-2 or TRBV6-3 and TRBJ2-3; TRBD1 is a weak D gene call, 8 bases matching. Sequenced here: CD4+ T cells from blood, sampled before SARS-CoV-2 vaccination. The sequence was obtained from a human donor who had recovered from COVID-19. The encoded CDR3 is CASTTTGGGPGNTDTQYF. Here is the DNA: TGTGCCAGCACCACCACAGGGGGAGGGCCAGGAAACACAGATACGCAGTATTTT.